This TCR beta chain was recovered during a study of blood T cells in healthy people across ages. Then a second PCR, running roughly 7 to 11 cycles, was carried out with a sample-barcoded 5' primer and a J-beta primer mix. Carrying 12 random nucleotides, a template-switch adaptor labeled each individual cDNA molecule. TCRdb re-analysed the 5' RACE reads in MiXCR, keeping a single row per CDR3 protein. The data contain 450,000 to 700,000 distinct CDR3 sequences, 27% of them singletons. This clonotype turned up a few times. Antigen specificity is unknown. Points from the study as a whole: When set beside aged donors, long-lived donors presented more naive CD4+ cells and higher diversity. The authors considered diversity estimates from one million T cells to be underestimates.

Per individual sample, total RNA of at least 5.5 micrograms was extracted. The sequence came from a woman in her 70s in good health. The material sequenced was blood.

CDR3 sequence: CASSLATGTGQETQYF. CDR3 DNA: TGTGCCAGCAGCTTAGCTACCGGGACAGGGCAAGAGACCCAGTACTTC. The chain carries TRBV7-2 and TRBJ2-1, with TRBD1 identical over 9 bases. The J call may be in error: the DNA end matches TRBJ2-5 better. This CDR3 has 16 residues. Germline CDR1 SGHTA, CDR2 FQGNSA.